These 22 T cell receptor beta chains were all obtained from the same sample, sequenced in a study of CD8 T cells in ankylosing spondylitis. TCRdb called the 5' RACE reads again in MiXCR, with one record for every CDR3 protein. The top ten hold 7.8% of the sample, which has 250,000 to 300,000 distinct CDR3 sequences, 20% seen once. The sequenced sample consisted of blood, either unsorted or a sorted T cell fraction (not recorded which). Every receptor here comes from a male donor with ankylosing spondylitis or in good health (not recorded which).

This chain connects TRBV6-1 to TRBJ1-2, with 8 bases that match TRBD1. This CDR3 comprises 16 residues. CDR1 is MNHNS and CDR2 is SASEGT in the germline V gene. V shed 1 base, J shed 4 bases, and the junction held 8 bases outside the gene matches. The CDR3 region is CASSEESGGQIYGYTF. The CDR3 coding sequence is TGTGCCAGCAGTGAAGAATCAGGGGGCCAAATCTATGGCTACACCTTC.

This clonotype has a count of ten or more. The V call is TRBV6-6, the J call TRBJ2-4; 9 bases align to TRBD1. Per germline, CDR1 MNHNY and CDR2 SVGAGI (reference sequence). CDR3 length: 12 amino acids. V lost 2 bases, J lost 16 bases, and 6 bases stayed unmatched. CDR3 in amino acids: CASSYPGQGLYF. Written as DNA, the CDR3 is TGTGCCAGCAGTTACCCCGGACAGGGGCTCTACTTC.

V and J are TRBV18 and TRBJ2-1, with 9 positions matching TRBD1. This CDR3 contains 15 residues. Trimming removed 3 bases from V and 5 bases from J; junction bases left unmatched: 5. Germline V gene sequence: CDR1 KGHSH, CDR2 LQKENI. The CDR3 nucleotides are TGTGCCAGCTCACCCGGGACAGGGTATAACAATGAGCAGTTCTTC. Residues: CASSPGTGYNNEQFF.

This clonotype occurred a few times. The chain recombines TRBV28 with TRBJ2-1, with 8 bases matching TRBD2. This CDR3 has 16 residues. The V gene's germline CDR1 is MDHEN and CDR2 SYDVKM. Unmatched junction bases numbered 15, after V lost 6 bases and J lost 8 bases. CDR3 in amino acids: CASSQRRLAGRDEQFF. The CDR3 region has the DNA TGTGCCAGCAGCCAAAGAAGGCTAGCGGGTAGAGATGAGCAGTTCTTC.

V and J are TRBV12-3 or TRBV12-4 and TRBJ2-5; maybe TRBD1 (6 bases). The length of the CDR3 is 13 residues. Trimming removed 6 bases at V and 7 bases at J, with 15 bases between. The CDR3: CASRQGRGGTQYF. The DNA of the CDR3 is TGTGCCAGCAGACAAGGGCGAGGGGGGACCCAGTACTTC.

The rearrangement uses TRBV6-5 and TRBJ2-5, with 11 positions matching TRBD2. Germline-derived CDR1 and CDR2 are MNHEY and SVGAGI. V lost 4 bases to trimming and J lost 2 bases; unmatched junction nucleotides: 6. The CDR3 totals 16 residues. This CDR3 reads CASSFLIAGGQETQYF. The DNA of the CDR3 is TGTGCCAGCAGTTTCCTCATAGCGGGGGGGCAAGAGACCCAGTACTTC.

This clonotype showed up just a few times. This chain links TRBV5-1 with TRBJ1-2, with D unresolved. Trimming took 0 bases from V and 0 from J, leaving 12 bases between them. Germline V lookup: CDR1 SGHRS, CDR2 YFSETQ. The CDR3 spans 16 residues. CDR3 protein: CASSLGQAGPNYGYTF. DNA for the CDR3: TGCGCCAGCAGCTTGGGGCAGGCCGGTCCTAACTATGGCTACACCTTC.

In its sample, this clonotype was seen a few times. V is TRBV30 and J is TRBJ1-4, with 7 positions matching TRBD1. The length of the CDR3 is 16 residues. CDR1 and CDR2 from the germline V gene are GTSNPN and SVGIG (reference sequence). V was pared by 3 bases and J by 3 bases, with 10 bases of the junction left unmatched. The CDR3, as DNA: TGTGCCTGGAGCCCAGGGGGTATGGGCTCTAATGAAAAACTGTTTTTT. This codes for CAWSPGGMGSNEKLFF.

The J gene is TRBJ2-2, the V gene TRBV5-1; 7 nucleotides agree with TRBD1. In germline, CDR1 is SGHRS, CDR2 YFSETQ. The J segment lost 2 bases and the V segment lost 1 base, leaving 5 bases of the junction unmatched. The CDR3 has 16 amino acids. The CDR3 protein is CASSLPGQTNTGELFF. CDR3 DNA: TGCGCCAGCAGCTTGCCGGGACAGACAAACACCGGGGAGCTGTTTTTT.

As for this clonotype: A much more abundant neighbour one base away suggests this may be a read error. The chain joins TRBV20-1 to TRBJ1-2; the D gene is possibly TRBD1 (6 bases). V lost 3 bases and J 7 bases, leaving 27 bases between the germline ends. There are 17 residues in the CDR3. Looked up from germline, CDR1 is DFQATT and CDR2 is SNEGSKA (reference sequence). The CDR3 DNA reads as TGCAGTGCTAGGGGGGAGGCCAGGGGCTCGGGAGGCGGTGGCTACACCTTC. Residues: CSARGEARGSGGGGYTF.

V usage is TRBV20-1 and J usage is TRBJ2-3; D might be TRBD2 (7 bases). This CDR3 has 14 amino acids. V was trimmed by 6 bases and J by 2 bases, leaving 15 bases between them. Germline CDR1 and CDR2: DFQATT and SNEGSKA (reference sequence). The CDR3: CSATRGGVTDTQYF. The CDR3 DNA reads TGCAGTGCCACGAGGGGGGGAGTCACAGATACGCAGTATTTT.

V is TRBV5-1 and J is TRBJ2-3, with 8 bases identical to TRBD2. This CDR3 spans 16 amino acids. In germline, CDR1 is SGHRS, CDR2 YFSETQ. Unmatched junction bases numbered 10, after V lost 5 bases and J lost 2 bases. CDR3 sequence (DNA): TGCGCCAGCAGGGAGGCTAGCGGGCGGCCCACAGATACGCAGTATTTT. Protein: CASREASGRPTDTQYF.

The chain is built from TRBV12-3 or TRBV12-4 and TRBJ1-5; D gene ambiguous. Trimming cost V 8 bases and J 0 bases, with 11 bases left between them. The CDR3 loop spans 14 amino acids. In DNA, the CDR3 is TGTGCCAGCCGGGAGGGCCCTAGCAATCAGCCCCAGCATTTT. It is translated as CASREGPSNQPQHF.

The chain has TRBV24-1 and TRBJ2-1; D is unresolved. The CDR3 has 14 amino acids. V was shortened by 4 bases and J by 5 bases, with 11 bases between the two germline ends. The germline V gene encodes CDR1 KGHDR and CDR2 SFDVKD. CDR3 sequence: CATSEGGKNNEQFF. The CDR3, as DNA: TGTGCCACCAGTGAGGGCGGCAAAAACAATGAGCAGTTCTTC.

This clonotype occurred a few times. The V gene is TRBV6-1, the J gene TRBJ2-7, with 8 bases matching TRBD2. The CDR3 is 13 residues long. After removal of 8 bases from V and 7 bases from J, the junction contained 10 bases not matched to a gene. Germline CDR1 and CDR2: MNHNS and SASEGT. CDR3 residues: CASEAPGGREQYV. In DNA, the CDR3 is TGTGCCAGCGAAGCCCCGGGGGGGAGAGAGCAGTACGTC.

This clonotype was counted a few times. This chain uses TRBV6-1 with TRBJ2-2, with 13 bases matching TRBD2. V lost 6 bases to trimming and J lost 7 bases; unmatched junction nucleotides: 5. The CDR3 sequence is 15 residues long. The V gene's germline CDR1 is MNHNS and CDR2 SASEGT. CDR3 residues: CASSFGLAGVGELFF. Here the CDR3 DNA reads TGTGCCAGCAGCTTCGGACTAGCGGGAGTCGGGGAGCTGTTTTTT.

This clonotype came up a few times. The V gene is TRBV28, the J gene TRBJ2-5; 7 bases match TRBD2. This CDR3 has 15 residues. With V trimmed by 5 bases and J by 5 bases, 11 bases remained unmatched. The germline V gene encodes CDR1 MDHEN and CDR2 SYDVKM. The CDR3 nucleotides read TGTGCCAGCAGTCCCCAAAGTGGTAGCGGGGAGACCCAGTACTTC. Protein product: CASSPQSGSGETQYF.

This clonotype was seen only a few times. V and J are TRBV5-1 and TRBJ2-3; the D is unclear. The CDR3 loop spans 12 amino acids. V lost 10 bases to trimming and J lost 6 bases, with 15 bases between them. Looked up from germline, CDR1 is SGHRS and CDR2 is YFSETQ. This CDR3 is CAASPSPDTQYF. The CDR3 nucleotides are TGCGCCGCATCCCCTAGTCCCGATACGCAGTATTTT. Based on the CDR3 plus reference TRBV5-1 and TRBJ2-3, the full variable domain is KAGVTQTPRYLIKTRGQQVTLSCSPISGHRSVSWYQQTPGQGLQFLFEYFSETQRNKGNFPGRFSGRQFSNSRSEMNVSTLELGDSALYLCAASPSPDTQYFGPGTRLTVL.

The CDR3 here is CSARVGQGSHQPQHF. The CDR3 DNA is TGCAGTGCTAGAGTGGGACAGGGCTCCCATCAGCCCCAGCATTTT. V gene TRBV20-1 combines with J gene TRBJ1-5, with 9 positions matching TRBD1. Germline V lookup: CDR1 DFQATT, CDR2 SNEGSKA (reference sequence). The CDR3 has 15 residues. The J segment lost 5 bases and the V segment lost 1 base, leaving 6 bases of the junction unmatched.

This clonotype was counted only a few times. The chain joins TRBV3-1 to TRBJ1-2, with 11 positions matching TRBD1. The germline V gene has CDR1 LGHDT and CDR2 YNNKEL (reference sequence). Unmatched junction bases numbered 2, after V lost 3 bases and J lost 8 bases. This CDR3 contains 13 residues. The CDR3 DNA sequence: TGTGCCAGCAGCCAGGGACAGGGGGGCGGCTACACCTTC. Its translation is CASSQGQGGGYTF.

This clonotype was detected a few times. Germline is not matched at one junction end, which may reflect a read error. The chain is built from TRBV7-2 and TRBJ2-4; 7 nucleotides align to TRBD2. In germline, CDR1 is SGHTA, CDR2 FQGNSA. The CDR3 consists of 14 residues. CDR3 residues: CASSPGGIGNIQHF. CDR3 nucleotide sequence: TGTGCCAGCAGCCCGGGGGGAATTGGAAACATTCAGCACTTC.

The sample holds a few counts of this clonotype. The CDR3 sequence is CASSPRVDTQYF. CDR3 sequence (DNA): TGTGCCAGCAGCCCCAGGGTAGATACGCAGTATTTT. V usage is TRBV11-2 and J usage is TRBJ2-3; TRBD1 might be the D (5 bases). Deletions cut 5 bases from V and 5 bases from J, with 8 bases between. Per germline, CDR1 SGHAT and CDR2 FQNNGV. This CDR3 contains 12 residues.